The rows below give T cell receptor beta chains drawn from one sample of a study of blood T cell repertoires in COVID-19. Here immunoSEQ multiplex PCR was the method, and the copy in TCRdb shows in-frame clones only, minus some. The table records 53,000 or so clones, approximately 80% of them present only once. Sequencing input: peripheral blood. Receptor source: a human donor with active or convalescent COVID-19. The donor label of this sample is uncertain. Each CDR3 is given with its conserved first and last residue. The order of the fields is clone size, J gene, D gene, V gene, CDR3 protein, CDR3 DNA. D genes are given only for firm matches. The listing skips clone size in some rows; elsewhere it reads once, few, many or a size class.

.,TRBJ1-4,.,TRBV19,CASRNDIFVGEKLFF,TGTGCCAGTAGGAATGACATATTTGTCGGTGAAAAACTGTTTTTT
.,TRBJ2-1,TRBD2,TRBV5-1,CASSLGGLAYNEQFF,TGCGCCAGCAGCTTGGGCGGACTAGCCTACAATGAGCAGTTCTTC
.,TRBJ1-1,TRBD1,TRBV28,CASSRQGGNTEAFF,TGTGCCAGCAGTCGACAGGGGGGGAACACTGAAGCTTTCTTT
.,TRBJ1-2,.,TRBV18,CASSLDLSTGGYTF,TGTGCCAGCTCACTCGACCTTTCCACAGGGGGCTACACCTTC
.,TRBJ1-1,.,TRBV6-5,CASRPGGIAEAFF,TGTGCCAGCAGACCGGGAGGGATCGCTGAAGCTTTCTTT
.,TRBJ1-5,.,TRBV19,CASTSRGLSNQPQHF,TGTGCCAGTACCAGCAGGGGTCTCTCCAATCAGCCCCAGCATTTT
once,TRBJ2-5,.,TRBV7-3,CASSPSPSTTETQYF,TGTGCCAGCAGCCCGTCACCTAGCACCACAGAGACCCAGTACTTC
.,TRBJ2-7,.,TRBV28,CASSLAAEGTYEQYF,TGTGCCAGCAGTTTGGCCGCGGAGGGAACCTACGAGCAGTACTTC
.,TRBJ1-1,.,TRBV29-1,CSVGQRSNTEAFF,TGCAGCGTTGGGCAGCGATCCAACACTGAAGCTTTCTTT
.,TRBJ2-1,TRBD2,TRBV10-2,CASSRAGGPNEQFF,TGCGCCAGCAGTAGGGCGGGAGGGCCCAATGAGCAGTTCTTC
few,TRBJ1-1,TRBD1,TRBV28,CASSLEGGVPPEAFF,TGTGCCAGCAGTTTGGAAGGGGGCGTCCCCCCTGAAGCTTTCTTT
.,TRBJ2-1,TRBD2,TRBV11-3,CASSFSGSTYNEQFF,TGTGCCAGCAGCTTTAGCGGGAGTACGTACAATGAGCAGTTCTTC
.,TRBJ1-1,.,TRBV12-1,CASSSLGKGLMNTEAFF,TGTGCCAGCAGCTCCTTAGGAAAGGGGCTCATGAACACTGAAGCTTTCTTT
.,TRBJ2-3,.,TRBV7-6,CASSPFADTQYF,TGTGCCAGCAGCCCCTTCGCAGATACGCAGTATTTT
.,TRBJ2-7,TRBD1,TRBV29-1,CSVRSDRVGEQYF,TGCAGCGTGAGATCGGACAGGGTAGGCGAGCAGTACTTC
.,TRBJ1-2,.,TRBV28,CASSLLSPRNYGYTF,TGTGCCAGCAGTTTATTGTCTCCGAGAAACTATGGCTACACCTTC
.,TRBJ2-1,TRBD2,TRBV28,CASSPLGSGSRDEQFF,TGTGCCAGCAGTCCCCTGGGTAGCGGGTCTCGGGATGAGCAGTTCTTC
.,TRBJ2-1,.,TRBV7-2,CASSLVGRGNEQFF,TGTGCCAGCAGCTTAGTGGGGAGGGGGAATGAGCAGTTCTTC
.,TRBJ1-3,.,TRBV7-2,CASSASGEPGNTIYF,TGTGCCAGCAGCGCATCAGGCGAACCCGGAAACACCATATATTTT
once,TRBJ2-2,TRBD1,TRBV19,CASRSTGGGTGELFF,TGTGCCAGTAGGTCGACAGGGGGCGGAACCGGGGAGCTGTTTTTT
.,TRBJ1-2,.,TRBV7-2,CASSLNGLTANYGYTF,TGTGCCAGCAGCCTAAACGGTTTGACAGCCAACTATGGCTACACCTTC
.,TRBJ2-3,.,TRBV7-9,CASSFSGDTQYF,TGTGCCAGCAGCTTCTCGGGGGATACGCAGTATTTT
.,TRBJ1-5,.,TRBV28,CASSLVGEPQHF,TGTGCCAGCAGCCTAGTAGGGGAGCCCCAGCATTTT
.,TRBJ1-5,.,TRBV5-1,CASSLDSGVNQPQHF,TGCGCCAGCAGCTTGGATTCAGGGGTGAATCAGCCCCAGCATTTT
.,TRBJ2-2,.,TRBV11-3,CASSLNGLPHTGELFF,TGTGCCAGCAGCTTAAACGGACTACCCCACACCGGGGAGCTGTTTTTT
.,TRBJ1-4,TRBD1,TRBV27,CASRDRVATNEKLFF,TGTGCCAGCCGGGACAGGGTGGCAACTAATGAAAAACTGTTTTTT
.,TRBJ2-7,.,TRBV29-1,CSVGYGTRTVEQYF,TGCAGCGTTGGGTACGGGACACGTACTGTCGAGCAGTACTTC
.,TRBJ1-1,TRBD1,TRBV19,CASMTGNRMNTEAFF,TGTGCCAGCATGACAGGGAATAGGATGAACACTGAAGCTTTCTTT
.,TRBJ1-5,.,TRBV3-1/TRBV3-2,CASSQGRGYSNQPQHF,TGTGCCAGCAGCCAGGGCAGGGGATATAGCAATCAGCCCCAGCATTTT
.,TRBJ2-3,TRBD2,TRBV3-1/TRBV3-2,CASSLWAPGNSGYSSTDTQYF,TGTGCCAGCAGCCTGTGGGCCCCCGGAAATAGCGGGTACTCTAGCACAGATACGCAGTATTTT
once,TRBJ1-2,TRBD1,TRBV7-9,CASSASGTDFYGYTF,TGTGCCAGCAGCGCTTCCGGGACAGACTTCTATGGCTACACCTTC
once,TRBJ2-1,TRBD2,TRBV3-1/TRBV3-2,CASSPLAGYEQFF,TGTGCCAGCAGCCCCCTAGCGGGATATGAGCAGTTCTTC
.,TRBJ2-5,.,TRBV4-1,CASSQAETQYF,TGCGCCAGCAGCCAAGCGGAGACCCAGTACTTC
.,TRBJ1-1,TRBD1,TRBV3-1/TRBV3-2,CASSHSGQGAPEAFF,TGTGCCAGCAGCCATTCGGGACAGGGGGCCCCTGAAGCTTTCTTT
.,TRBJ2-1,.,TRBV5-6,CASSLRFRNEQFF,TGTGCCAGCAGCTTGCGTTTTAGAAATGAGCAGTTCTTC
.,TRBJ2-1,TRBD2,TRBV27,CASRSESSGYYNEQFF,TGTGCCAGCAGGTCAGAATCTAGCGGGTATTACAATGAGCAGTTCTTC
.,TRBJ1-3,.,TRBV10-3,CAIRGSGDTIYF,TGTGCCATCAGGGGCTCCGGGGACACCATATATTTT
.,TRBJ2-7,TRBD2,TRBV9,CASSPYERGTYEQYF,TGTGCCAGCAGCCCCTACGAGCGGGGGACCTACGAGCAGTACTTC
.,TRBJ2-1,.,TRBV5-1,CASSSASTTSSYNEQFF,TGCGCCAGCAGCTCCGCCTCGACTACTAGCTCCTACAATGAGCAGTTCTTC
few,TRBJ1-2,.,TRBV15,CATSIGGLAYGYTF,TGTGCCACCAGCATTGGAGGGCTGGCCTATGGCTACACCTTC
.,TRBJ1-2,TRBD1,TRBV30,CAWSPPGQGYFSNYGYTF,TGTGCCTGGAGTCCTCCGGGACAGGGGTACTTCTCCAACTATGGCTACACCTTC
.,TRBJ2-4,TRBD2,TRBV11-3,CASSPTGTSGNIQYF,TGTGCCAGCAGCCCAACCGGGACTAGCGGAAACATTCAGTACTTC
.,TRBJ1-4,.,TRBV2,CASSDVGRGAKLFF,TGTGCCAGCAGCGATGTTGGACGGGGAGCAAAACTGTTTTTT
.,TRBJ1-1,TRBD1,TRBV18,CASSPLDRGDTEAFF,TGTGCCAGCTCACCCCTGGACAGGGGGGACACTGAAGCTTTCTTT
.,TRBJ2-1,TRBD2,TRBV7-2,CASSPSGLAGREQFF,TGTGCCAGCAGCCCATCGGGACTAGCGGGACGCGAGCAGTTCTTC
.,TRBJ1-2,.,TRBV7-9,CASSPDSKAGYTF,TGTGCCAGCAGCCCGGACAGTAAAGCTGGCTACACCTTC
.,TRBJ2-1,TRBD2,TRBV5-5,CASSLEASGYNEQFF,TGTGCCAGCAGCTTGGAGGCTAGCGGGTACAATGAGCAGTTCTTC
.,TRBJ2-1,TRBD2,TRBV5-6,CASSLEWSSGRSEQFF,TGTGCCAGCAGCTTGGAGTGGTCTAGCGGGAGGTCTGAGCAGTTCTTC
.,TRBJ2-7,.,TRBV7-2,CASSLQSGTSYEQYF,TGTGCCAGCAGCTTACAGTCAGGAACCTCCTACGAGCAGTACTTC
.,TRBJ1-3,.,TRBV11-2,CASSLAGGRGPGNTIYF,TGTGCCAGCAGCTTAGCGGGCGGGAGAGGGCCTGGAAACACCATATATTTT
.,TRBJ2-5,.,TRBV7-9,CASSFALRETQYF,TGTGCCAGCAGCTTCGCCTTGAGGGAGACCCAGTACTTC
.,TRBJ1-2,.,TRBV30,CAWSAGSHGYTF,TGTGCCTGGAGTGCCGGTTCCCATGGCTACACCTTC
.,TRBJ2-5,TRBD1,TRBV19,CASRTGQGEFQETQYF,TGTGCCAGCCGAACGGGGCAGGGGGAATTCCAAGAGACCCAGTACTTC
.,TRBJ1-2,TRBD1,TRBV24-1,CATSHGTVNYGYTF,TGTGCCACCAGTCACGGGACAGTGAACTATGGCTACACCTTC
many,TRBJ1-6,.,TRBV30,CAWNGGLNSPLHF,TGTGCCTGGAACGGCGGCCTTAATTCACCCCTCCACTTT
.,TRBJ2-1,TRBD1,TRBV9,CASSEEGAQGDEQFF,TGTGCCAGCAGCGAAGAGGGGGCCCAAGGTGATGAGCAGTTCTTC
.,TRBJ1-5,.,TRBV28,CASSLGGGLDNQPQHF,TGTGCCAGCAGTTTGGGAGGAGGGCTTGACAATCAGCCCCAGCATTTT